Below are 5 T cell receptor beta chains sequenced from a single sample in a study of Ad26.COV2.S vaccination and SARS-CoV-2 variants. Noted treatment: 19 received Ad26.COV2.S at low or high dose, single or two shots; 5 received placebo; per-sample allocation not given. Sampling happened 63 days after the first vaccine or placebo injection. Method: immunoSEQ multiplex PCR; TCRdb's copy keeps in-frame clones and lacks some. The table shows about 350,000 clones, with about nine tenths occurring only once. Material: peripheral blood, obtained in a trial of Ad26.COV2.S vaccine versus placebo. Receptors originate from a person between 18 and 65 years old who received the Ad26.COV2.S COVID-19 vaccine or a placebo.

With respect to this clone: Within the sample, other DNA sequences also encode this same CDR3. The chain carries TRBV3-1 (or the pseudogene TRBV3-2) and TRBJ1-1; D gene unclear. This CDR3 region has 14 residues. Trimming left V 0 bases short and J 1 base short, with 6 bases between. The germline gives CDR1 LGHDT, CDR2 YNNKEL (reference sequence). The CDR3 here is CASSQEGRNTEAFF. The CDR3 DNA is TGTGCCAGCAGCCAAGAGGGGAGGAACACTGAAGCTTTCTTT.

J is TRBJ1-6 and V is TRBV27, with D perhaps matching TRBD1 (5 bases). The CDR3 contains 12 residues. Trimming shortened V by 5 bases and J by 8 bases, and 7 bases separated the two germline ends. From germline, CDR1 is MNHEY and CDR2 SMNVEV (reference sequence). CDR3 loop: CASSKGHSPLHF. The CDR3 DNA follows: TGTGCCAGCAGTAAGGGACATTCACCCCTCCACTTT.

The J gene is TRBJ1-1, the V gene TRBV28; D gene ambiguous. CDR1 is MDHEN, CDR2 SYDVKM, per germline. The CDR3 sequence is 14 residues long. Trimming shortened V by 7 bases and J by 6 bases, and 18 bases separated the two germline ends. CDR3 amino acids: CASTSPTAGAEAFF. CDR3 in DNA: TGTGCCAGCACCTCCCCGACGGCAGGCGCTGAAGCTTTCTTT.

A single count supports this clone. The J gene is TRBJ1-1, the V gene TRBV14; D is undetermined. Germline V CDR1 and CDR2: SGHDN, FVKESK. This CDR3 is built from 13 residues. V lost 4 bases and J 6 bases, leaving 12 bases between the germline ends. The CDR3 spells CASSPFNTAEAFF. In DNA, the CDR3 is TGTGCCAGCAGCCCCTTTAATACAGCTGAAGCTTTCTTT. Full variable domain (outside the CDR3, taken from reference TRBV14 and TRBJ1-1): EAGVTQFPSHSVIEKGQTVTLRCDPISGHDNLYWYRRVMGKEIKFLLHFVKESKQDESGMPNNRFLAERTGGTYSTLKVQPAELEDSGVYFCASSPFNTAEAFFGQGTRLTVV.

The CDR3 nucleotides read TGTGCCAGCAGTTCCCCGGGACAGGGAATGGATGAGCAGTTCTTC. This translates into CASSSPGQGMDEQFF. The chain carries TRBV6-5 and TRBJ2-1; TRBD1 matches at 9 bases. Per germline, CDR1 MNHEY and CDR2 SVGAGI. J gave up 8 bases and V 4 bases, and 9 bases lay outside the gene matches. This CDR3 has 15 amino acids.